A single sample gave rise to the 6 T cell receptor beta chains below, sequenced in a study of blood T cells in healthy people across ages (dated by TCRdb to between 2014 and 2017). Library creation used 5' RACE. TCRdb shows the sequencer as Illumina HiSeq 2500. A second about 7 to 12 cycle PCR used a sample-barcoded 5' primer and a J-beta primer mix. Using fastp at Q25 and MiXCR, TCRdb reprocessed the public reads and kept productive beta chains. Under each unique CDR3 protein, matching rows form one entry showing the most common genes and DNA. Here the sample has roughly 1.5 million distinct CDR3 sequences; 42% occur a single time. Clones ranked in the top ten supply less than 5% of the sample. Sequenced material: blood. The source is a woman aged 18-29 years in good health.

This clonotype was counted between two and nine times. The chain recombines TRBV4-3 with TRBJ1-1, with 7 nucleotides matching TRBD1. This CDR3 is built from 15 residues. CDR1 and CDR2 from the germline V gene are LGHNA and YSLEER. J was trimmed by 4 bases and V by 1 base; bases with no gene match: 6. DNA of the CDR3: TGCGCCAGCAGCCAAGCTACAGGGGTTGGCACTGAAGCTTTCTTT. Translated, it gives CASSQATGVGTEAFF.

The rearrangement uses TRBV20-1 and TRBJ2-3; unclear D gene. This CDR3 spans 11 amino acids. Germline V CDR1 and CDR2: DFQATT, SNEGSKA (reference sequence). The CDR3 sequence is CRALSRDTQYF. The CDR3 DNA sequence: TGCAGGGCTCTAAGTAGAGATACGCAGTATTTT.

The chain employs TRBV4-1 and TRBJ1-4, with unresolved D. Germline V lookup: CDR1 MGHRA, CDR2 YSYEKL. V was shortened by 5 bases and J by 8 bases, with 9 bases between the two germline ends. This CDR3 is built from 12 residues. The CDR3 DNA is TGCGCCAGCAGCATGGGGTTGGAAAAACTGTTTTTT. Its protein product is CASSMGLEKLFF.

The sample holds a few counts of this clonotype. The CDR3 here is CSAPFGVSSYNEQFF. In DNA, the CDR3 is TGCAGTGCCCCATTTGGGGTCAGCTCCTACAATGAGCAGTTCTTC. The chain carries TRBV20-1 and TRBJ2-1; no firm D call. Trimming left V 6 bases short and J 0 bases short, with 15 bases between. Per the germline V gene, CDR1 is DFQATT and CDR2 is SNEGSKA (reference sequence). The CDR3 totals 15 residues.

This CDR3 reads CASSRLREATEAFF. The CDR3, as DNA: TGTGCCAGCAGCCGTCTCAGGGAGGCCACTGAAGCTTTCTTT. The rearrangement joins TRBV14 to TRBJ1-1; perhaps TRBD1 as D (5 bases). CDR3 length: 14 residues. CDR1 is SGHDN, CDR2 FVKESK, per germline. Trimming pared 4 bases from V and 4 bases from J, leaving 13 bases between.

This clonotype was detected only a few times. V and J are TRBV20-1 and TRBJ2-7; D uncertain. Trimming pared 0 bases from V and 6 bases from J, leaving 15 bases between. Germline assignment: CDR1 DFQATT and CDR2 SNEGSKA (reference sequence). CDR3 length: 14 amino acids. CDR3 sequence reads: CSARDLGSLAEQYF. CDR3 bases: TGCAGTGCTAGAGATCTAGGATCCCTCGCCGAGCAGTACTTC.